These 13 T cell receptor beta chains were all obtained from the same sample, sequenced in a study of blood T cell repertoires in COVID-19 (dated by TCRdb to about 2020). Library preparation employed the immunoSEQ multiplex PCR assay. Imported from immuneACCESS, the table was reduced by TCRdb to in-frame sequences with V and J called. These copies leave out some clones; in studies compared against another copy, an unresolved V gene accounts for under half, and the cause of the remainder is not known. Present in this sample are around 150,000 clones, around 93% of which were seen just once. The top ten hold about 5% of the sample. Sequenced input: peripheral blood. These receptors all come from a woman in her 50s with acute or convalescent COVID-19.

The gene calls are TRBV27 and TRBJ2-1, with a possible D match to TRBD2 (5 bases). Germline CDR1 MNHEY, CDR2 SMNVEV (reference sequence). The CDR3 has 12 residues. Between the trimmed V and J ends, which lost 8 bases and 9 bases, there was a span of 14 bases. The chain's CDR3 is CASFNRRGEQFF. Here the CDR3 DNA reads TGTGCCAGCTTCAACCGCCGGGGTGAGCAGTTCTTC.

The chain links TRBV10-3 to TRBJ1-1; 7 nucleotides align to TRBD1. V lost 4 bases, J lost 5 bases, and 4 bases stayed unmatched. Germline CDR1 and CDR2: ENHRY and SYGVKD. The CDR3 has 13 amino acids. The CDR3 DNA is TGTGCCATCAGTGGTGTCAGGGGGACTGAAGCTTTCTTT. Encoded protein: CAISGVRGTEAFF.

The chain has TRBV4-2 and TRBJ2-7; D might be TRBD2 (5 bases). The CDR3 extends over 15 amino acids. The V end lost 1 base, the J end lost 4 bases, and 14 bases lay between the germline ends. The germline V gene has CDR1 LGHNA and CDR2 YNFKEQ. This CDR3 is CASSQGSFSGYEQYF. DNA of the CDR3: TGTGCCAGCAGCCAAGGATCATTCAGCGGTTACGAGCAGTACTTC.

The chain combines TRBV30 with TRBJ1-1; tentative D call: TRBD1 (5 bases). The V and J ends lost 1 base and 2 bases respectively, with 8 bases between them. From germline, CDR1 is GTSNPN and CDR2 SVGIG (reference sequence). The CDR3 is 13 amino acids. As DNA, the CDR3 is TGTGCCTGGAGTGGGGGGGTTAACACTGAAGCTTTCTTT. Translating gives CAWSGGVNTEAFF.

The chain is built from TRBV6-6 and TRBJ1-3; D gene unclear. Germline CDR1 and CDR2: MNHNY and SVGAGI (reference sequence). The CDR3 consists of 16 residues. The ends were cut back, 3 bases at V and 0 bases at J, with 12 bases in the middle. The CDR3 nucleotides read TGTGCCAGCAGTTATAACGACGGGTTCTCTGGAAACACCATATATTTT. This gives the protein CASSYNDGFSGNTIYF.

The V gene is TRBV6-1, the J gene TRBJ1-2, with 7 bases lining up with TRBD1. The ends lost 1 base at V and 8 bases at J; junction bases unmatched: 4. Germline V CDR1 and CDR2: MNHNS, SASEGT. CDR3 size: 13 residues. Here the CDR3 reads CASSEGAGGGYTF. The CDR3 coding sequence is TGTGCCAGCAGTGAAGGGGCAGGGGGAGGCTACACCTTC.

The rearrangement uses TRBV2 and TRBJ1-2; 8 nucleotides line up with TRBD1. This CDR3 has 14 amino acids. Germline V gene lookup returns CDR1 SNHLY and CDR2 FYNNEI. Trimming took 6 bases from V and 8 from J; bases not matched to a gene: 11. The CDR3 here is CASSLDRGSFGYTF. CDR3 coding DNA: TGTGCCAGCAGCCTAGACAGGGGATCCTTCGGCTACACCTTC. The full variable domain, its missing parts supplied by reference TRBV2 and TRBJ1-2, is EPEVTQTPSHQVTQMGQEVILRCVPISNHLYFYWYRQILGQKVEFLVSFYNNEISEKSEIFDDQFSVERPDGSNFTLKIRSTKLEDSAMYFCASSLDRGSFGYTFGSGTRLTVV.

V usage is TRBV5-5 and J usage is TRBJ1-2; 12 bases match TRBD1. Germline V lookup: CDR1 SGHKS, CDR2 YYEKEE (reference sequence). Germline trimming cut 3 bases from V and 2 bases from J; bases unmatched to any gene: 2. The CDR3 contains 15 residues. The CDR3 spells CASSSGTGGNYGYTF. The CDR3 DNA reads as TGTGCCAGCAGCTCGGGGACAGGGGGCAACTATGGCTACACCTTC.

This clone appeared a single time. CDR3 coding DNA: TGTGCCAGCAGCTTGGGCAATTCACCCCTCCACTTT. It yields the protein CASSLGNSPLHF. V gene TRBV11-2 combines with J gene TRBJ1-6; D uncertain. This CDR3 spans 12 amino acids. Germline CDR1 SGHAT, CDR2 FQNNGV. The germline V and J ends were trimmed by 3 bases and 7 bases, with 4 bases remaining between them.

The chain links TRBV11-2 to TRBJ2-1; 13 positions agree with TRBD2. V was clipped by 4 bases and J by 5 bases; unmatched bases: 5. Germline CDR1 is SGHAT and CDR2 is FQNNGV. This CDR3 spans 16 amino acids. Here the CDR3 DNA reads TGTGCCAGCAGCTCAATACTAGCGGGGGGGAACAATGAGCAGTTCTTC. Its protein is CASSSILAGGNNEQFF.

The CDR3 region has the DNA TGTGCCAGCAGTGACTTGTTACAGAATAATGAAAAACTGTTTTTT. Translated: CASSDLLQNNEKLFF. The chain employs TRBV2 and TRBJ1-4; no firm D call. The CDR3 has 15 amino acids. V was clipped by 3 bases and J by 4 bases, with 12 bases between them. In germline, CDR1 is SNHLY, CDR2 FYNNEI.

The chain couples TRBV5-6 to TRBJ1-2, with 8 nucleotides matching TRBD1. In germline, CDR1 is SGHDT, CDR2 YYEEEE. The CDR3 covers 14 residues. The V gene end was trimmed by 5 bases and the J gene end by 2 bases; junction bases not matched to a gene: 5. In nucleotides, the CDR3 is TGTGCCAGCAGTTCCAGGGGGCGAAACTATGGCTACACCTTC. This gives the protein CASSSRGRNYGYTF.

This chain uses TRBV19 with TRBJ1-3; D unclear. V gave up 3 bases and J gave up 0 bases, with 12 bases separating them. Per germline, CDR1 LNHDA and CDR2 SQIVND (reference sequence). The length of the CDR3 is 16 residues. The CDR3 sequence is CASSIAGRSSGNTIYF. The CDR3 region has the DNA TGTGCCAGTAGTATTGCGGGCCGTAGCTCTGGAAACACCATATATTTT.